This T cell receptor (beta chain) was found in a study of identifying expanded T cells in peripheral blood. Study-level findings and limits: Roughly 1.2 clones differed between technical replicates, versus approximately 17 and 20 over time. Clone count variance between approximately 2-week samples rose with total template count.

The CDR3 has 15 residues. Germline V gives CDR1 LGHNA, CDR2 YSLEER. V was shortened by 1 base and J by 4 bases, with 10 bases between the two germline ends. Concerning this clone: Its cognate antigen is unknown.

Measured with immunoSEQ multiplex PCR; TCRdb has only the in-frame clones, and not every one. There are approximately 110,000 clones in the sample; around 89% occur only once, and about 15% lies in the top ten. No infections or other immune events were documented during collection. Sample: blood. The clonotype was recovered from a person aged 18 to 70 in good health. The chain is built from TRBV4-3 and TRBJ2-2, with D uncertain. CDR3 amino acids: CASSQGGRATGELFF. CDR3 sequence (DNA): TGCGCCAGCAGCCAAGGTGGTCGGGCCACCGGGGAGCTGTTTTTT.